A single sample gave rise to the 17 T cell receptor beta chains below, sequenced in a study of T cell clonotyping in hematopoietic cell transplantation. Assay used: immunoSEQ multiplex PCR; TCRdb lists only in-frame clones, some missing. The sample has around 37,000 clones; 95% are singletons. The sequencing input was peripheral blood mononuclear cells. Source of these receptors: a man aged 25 to 40 in good health. Some clones in this sample may be carry-over from other donors' samples.

The J gene is TRBJ2-7, the V gene TRBV2; 14 nucleotides align to TRBD2. The V segment lost 4 bases and the J segment 5 bases; nucleotides outside the gene matches: 4. This CDR3 spans 15 amino acids. The V gene's germline CDR1 is SNHLY and CDR2 FYNNEI. The CDR3 DNA follows: TGTGCCAGCAGTGGGGGGACTAGCGGGAGCCACGAGCAGTACTTC. Its protein is CASSGGTSGSHEQYF.

This clone has a single count. The V and J genes are TRBV6-1 and TRBJ1-2; D is possibly TRBD1 (5 bases). The V and J ends lost 6 bases and 0 bases respectively, with 8 bases between them. Germline values: CDR1 MNHNS, CDR2 SASEGT. This CDR3 region has 13 residues. DNA of the CDR3: TGTGCCAGCAGCGTCAGGGCTAACTATGGCTACACCTTC. Protein product: CASSVRANYGYTF.

The rearrangement uses TRBV6-5 and TRBJ1-3, with TRBD1 as a possible D gene (5 bases). This CDR3 is 15 amino acids long. The germline CDR1 and CDR2 sequences are MNHEY and SVGAGI. V was clipped by 4 bases and J by 0 bases, with 10 bases between them. The CDR3 here is CASSSSGYSGNTIYF. The CDR3 DNA is TGTGCCAGCAGTTCTTCAGGGTACTCTGGAAACACCATATATTTT.

The rearrangement links TRBV25-1 to TRBJ2-7; TRBD2 matches at 7 bases. V was clipped by 6 bases and J by 5 bases; unmatched bases: 7. CDR3 length: 13 residues. Germline V gene lookup returns CDR1 MGHDK and CDR2 SYGVNS. CDR3 in DNA: TGTGCCAGCAGAGGATTCCTAGCGGACGAGCAGTACTTC. This gives the protein CASRGFLADEQYF.

This sequence joins TRBV29-1 and TRBJ2-1; D ambiguous. This CDR3 contains 13 residues. Germline V gives CDR1 SQVTM, CDR2 ANQGSEA. Between the trimmed V and J ends, which lost 2 bases and 5 bases, there was a span of 10 bases. The CDR3 nucleotides read TGCAGCGTTGAATGGTCGGCCGACAATGAGCAGTTCTTC. This sequence encodes CSVEWSADNEQFF.

This rearrangement joins TRBV2 to TRBJ1-1, with D perhaps matching TRBD1 (5 bases). The CDR3 covers 14 residues. Between the trimmed V and J ends, which lost 4 bases and 0 bases, there was a span of 9 bases. The V gene's germline CDR1 is SNHLY and CDR2 FYNNEI. CDR3: CASSGGGLNTEAFF. The CDR3 region has the DNA TGTGCCAGCAGTGGGGGGGGTTTGAACACTGAAGCTTTCTTT. Combining the CDR3 with reference TRBV2 and TRBJ1-1 gives the whole variable domain EPEVTQTPSHQVTQMGQEVILRCVPISNHLYFYWYRQILGQKVEFLVSFYNNEISEKSEIFDDQFSVERPDGSNFTLKIRSTKLEDSAMYFCASSGGGLNTEAFFGQGTRLTVV.

This clone was observed a few times. The chain carries TRBV5-1 and TRBJ2-5, with D possibly being TRBD2 (5 bases). This CDR3 contains 18 residues. Per the germline V gene, CDR1 is SGHRS and CDR2 is YFSETQ. Trimming took 3 bases from V and 3 from J, leaving 24 bases between them. In nucleotides, the CDR3 is TGCGCCAGCAGCTCCCTCCCATCTCAATTGCGGGTTGAAGAGACCCAGTACTTC. This sequence encodes CASSSLPSQLRVEETQYF. Complete variable domain (other parts from reference TRBV5-1 and TRBJ2-5): KAGVTQTPRYLIKTRGQQVTLSCSPISGHRSVSWYQQTPGQGLQFLFEYFSETQRNKGNFPGRFSGRQFSNSRSEMNVSTLELGDSALYLCASSSLPSQLRVEETQYFGPGTRLLVL.

V is TRBV30 and J is TRBJ2-7; 7 bases match TRBD1. Germline-derived CDR1 and CDR2 are GTSNPN and SVGIG (reference sequence). V lost 2 bases to trimming and J lost 1 base; unmatched junction nucleotides: 8. This CDR3 comprises 15 residues. The CDR3 sequence: CAWSPRQGLSYEQYF. The CDR3 DNA reads as TGTGCCTGGAGTCCGAGACAGGGATTATCCTACGAGCAGTACTTC.

The genes are TRBV11-3 and TRBJ2-2, with D maybe TRBD1 (6 bases). Trimming stripped 5 bases from V and 2 bases from J, with 12 bases between. The germline V gene has CDR1 SGHNT and CDR2 YENEEA. CDR3 length: 15 amino acids. The DNA of the CDR3 is TGTGCCAGCAGCCGGACAGTGGGAAACACCGGGGAGCTGTTTTTT. Protein sequence: CASSRTVGNTGELFF.

The chain uses TRBV25-1 and TRBJ2-7; 9 bases map to TRBD1. This CDR3 spans 13 amino acids. In germline, CDR1 is MGHDK, CDR2 SYGVNS. V was clipped by 8 bases and J by 2 bases; unmatched bases: 4. The CDR3 nucleotides are TGTGCCAGCCGCGACAGGGGGACCTACGAGCAGTACTTC. It is translated as CASRDRGTYEQYF.

CDR3 nucleotides: TGTGCCAGCAGCCTTAGGACAGGGGGTATTCCCGGGGAGCTGTTTTTT. Encoded protein: CASSLRTGGIPGELFF. This rearrangement joins TRBV11-1 to TRBJ2-2, with TRBD1 matching over 10 bases. V dropped 5 bases and J dropped 6; count of bases not matched to a gene: 9. Germline V lookup: CDR1 SGHAT, CDR2 FQDESV (reference sequence). The CDR3 totals 16 residues.

CDR3 in amino acids: CASSQSIANRGQRGETQYF. CDR3 nucleotide sequence: TGCGCCAGCAGTCAATCGATCGCGAACAGGGGGCAGAGGGGAGAGACCCAGTACTTC. The chain carries TRBV23-1 and TRBJ2-5; 9 bases match TRBD1. TRBV23-1 is reported as an ORF; its role is uncertain. The CDR3 is 19 residues long. Unmatched junction bases numbered 15, after V lost 0 bases and J lost 4 bases.

This clone was observed once. The chain couples TRBV6-5 to TRBJ1-2; 10 bases match TRBD1. The V gene's germline CDR1 is MNHEY and CDR2 SVGAGI. Trimming removed 5 bases from V and 4 bases from J; junction bases left unmatched: 7. This CDR3 region has 15 residues. The CDR3 is CASSPPGTGAYGYTF. CDR3 nucleotides: TGTGCCAGCAGTCCCCCTGGGACAGGGGCCTATGGCTACACCTTC.

J is TRBJ2-6 and V is TRBV4-3; a possible D gene is TRBD1 (6 bases). There are 17 residues in the CDR3. Germline V gene sequence: CDR1 LGHNA, CDR2 YSLEER. Trimming left V 0 bases short and J 7 bases short, with 16 bases between. The CDR3 nucleotides read TGCGCCAGCAGCCAAGATGGGGCAGGGGTGTTAGCCAACGTCCTGACTTTC. It codes for CASSQDGAGVLANVLTF.

The CDR3 coding sequence is TGTGCCAGTAGTATAGTAGTTAATGAAAAACTGTTTTTT. Amino acids: CASSIVVNEKLFF. The chain combines TRBV19 with TRBJ1-4; no clear D. The CDR3 is 13 amino acids. In germline, CDR1 is LNHDA, CDR2 SQIVND (reference sequence). Deletions cut 1 base from V and 4 bases from J, with 4 bases between. The full variable domain, rest sourced from reference TRBV19 and TRBJ1-4, is DGGITQSPKYLFRKEGQNVTLSCEQNLNHDAMYWYRQDPGQGLRLIYYSQIVNDFQKGDIAEGYSVSREKKESFPLTVTSAQKNPTAFYLCASSIVVNEKLFFGSGTQLSVL.

The chain couples TRBV7-2 to TRBJ2-5, with D perhaps matching TRBD2 (5 bases). The germline V and J ends were trimmed by 3 bases and 4 bases, with 15 bases remaining between them. Germline CDR1 and CDR2: SGHTA and FQGNSA. This CDR3 contains 15 residues. CDR3 sequence: CASSFTRGSPETQYF. The CDR3 nucleotides read TGTGCCAGCAGCTTTACTAGAGGGTCTCCAGAGACCCAGTACTTC.

This chain uses TRBV5-8 with TRBJ2-2, with D hard to call. CDR1 SGHTS and CDR2 YDEGEE come from the germline V gene. The CDR3 has 17 amino acids. Trimming left V 0 bases short and J 0 bases short, with 12 bases between. CDR3 bases: TGTGCCAGCAGCTTGGGACTGACCTATCCGAACACCGGGGAGCTGTTTTTT. It codes for CASSLGLTYPNTGELFF.